This entry describes one T cell receptor (beta chain). What it recognizes is unknown. The sample is drawn from a study of cytomegalovirus exposure and HLA in healthy donors. The PCR used 60 Vbeta and 13 Jbeta primers. Per the authors' pipeline: Later reanalysis found approximately 76 million unique TCR beta chains, about 10 million of them shared. Profiling relied on immunoSEQ multiplex PCR, and the TCRdb table lists in-frame clones only, not all of them. V, J and clone size are taken as reported in that table, and D and trimming were inferred from the DNA itself. The sample shows fewer than 250,000 clones, 60% to 80% of them seen only once. Points from the study as a whole: An analysis that was carried out later associated about 17,000 TCR beta sequences with HLA alleles at 0.05 false discovery rate.

This CDR3 comprises 14 residues. In germline, CDR1 is PRHDT, CDR2 FYEKMQ (reference sequence). V lost 2 bases to trimming and J lost 7 bases; unmatched junction nucleotides: 5. Input material: PBMCs. The chain carries TRBV13 and TRBJ2-7, with TRBD2 matching 10 bases. The receptor comes from a male donor in good health and CMV-seronegative. CDR3 nucleotide sequence: TGTGCCAGCAGCTTACTAAGCGGGAGGGGGGAGCAGTACTTC. Translated, it gives CASSLLSGRGEQYF. Using reference TRBV13 and TRBJ2-7 for the parts outside the CDR3, the full variable domain is AAGVIQSPRHLIKEKRETATLKCYPIPRHDTVYWYQQGPGQDPQFLISFYEKMQSDKGSIPDRFSAQQFSDYHSELNMSSLELGDSALYFCASSLLSGRGEQYFGPGTRLTVT.